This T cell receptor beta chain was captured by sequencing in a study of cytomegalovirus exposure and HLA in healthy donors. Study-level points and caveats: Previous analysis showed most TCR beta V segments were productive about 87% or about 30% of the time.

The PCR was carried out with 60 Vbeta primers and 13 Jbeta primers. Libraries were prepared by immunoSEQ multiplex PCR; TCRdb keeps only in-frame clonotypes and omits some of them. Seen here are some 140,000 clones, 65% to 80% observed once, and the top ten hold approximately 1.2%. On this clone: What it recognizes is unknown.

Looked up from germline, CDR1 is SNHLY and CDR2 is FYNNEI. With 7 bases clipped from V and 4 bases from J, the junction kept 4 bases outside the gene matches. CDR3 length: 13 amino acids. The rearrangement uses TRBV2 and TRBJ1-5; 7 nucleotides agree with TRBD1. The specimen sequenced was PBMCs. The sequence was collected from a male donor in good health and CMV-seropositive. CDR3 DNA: TGTGCCAGCACCGGGACAGCAAATCAGCCCCAGCATTTT. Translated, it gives CASTGTANQPQHF.